Listed below are T cell receptor beta chains from one sample, sequenced in a study of Ad26.COV2.S vaccination and SARS-CoV-2 variants. Assay used: immunoSEQ multiplex PCR; TCRdb lists only in-frame clones, some missing. Of over 450,000 clones listed, roughly 87% are singletons. Sequences were derived from peripheral blood, sampled in a trial of Ad26.COV2.S vaccine versus placebo. The receptors originated from a person aged 18-60 years who received the Ad26.COV2.S COVID-19 vaccine or a placebo. CDR3s include the opening cysteine and the closing phenylalanine or tryptophan. Each record gives: clone size, V gene, J gene, D gene, CDR3 protein, CDR3 DNA. The D gene is left open where the match is weak. The size entry is marked missing in some rows and otherwise reads once, few, many or a size class.

clone size: -; V gene: TRBV7-9; J gene: TRBJ1-1; D gene: -; CDR3 protein: CASSLWGNTEAFF; CDR3 DNA: TGTGCCAGCAGCTTATGGGGGAACACTGAAGCTTTCTTT
clone size: -; V gene: TRBV3-1/TRBV3-2; J gene: TRBJ2-2; D gene: -; CDR3 protein: CASSQEYRQGGTGELFF; CDR3 DNA: TGTGCCAGCAGCCAAGAATACCGACAGGGAGGGACCGGGGAGCTGTTTTTT
clone size: -; V gene: TRBV16; J gene: TRBJ2-7; D gene: TRBD1; CDR3 protein: CASSPRQGGYEQYF; CDR3 DNA: TGTGCCAGCAGCCCACGACAGGGGGGCTACGAGCAGTACTTC
clone size: once; V gene: TRBV3-1/TRBV3-2; J gene: TRBJ1-1; D gene: -; CDR3 protein: CASSQYRVNTEAFF; CDR3 DNA: TGTGCCAGCAGCCAGTACAGGGTGAACACTGAAGCTTTCTTT
clone size: -; V gene: TRBV7-3; J gene: TRBJ2-3; D gene: -; CDR3 protein: CASRKSAVSSTDTQYF; CDR3 DNA: TGTGCCAGCCGTAAATCAGCCGTTTCTAGCACAGATACGCAGTATTTT
clone size: -; V gene: TRBV7-3; J gene: TRBJ1-1; D gene: -; CDR3 protein: CASSLDGRKAFF; CDR3 DNA: TGTGCCAGCAGCTTAGACGGGCGGAAAGCTTTCTTT
clone size: few; V gene: TRBV28; J gene: TRBJ2-7; D gene: TRBD1; CDR3 protein: CASSHDRGSHEQYF; CDR3 DNA: TGTGCCAGCAGCCATGACAGGGGTTCGCACGAGCAGTACTTC
clone size: -; V gene: TRBV19; J gene: TRBJ1-2; D gene: TRBD1; CDR3 protein: CASSMRQGTNYGYTF; CDR3 DNA: TGTGCCAGTAGTATGAGACAGGGGACGAACTATGGCTACACCTTC
clone size: -; V gene: TRBV29-1; J gene: TRBJ2-1; D gene: TRBD2; CDR3 protein: CSVLREPAYNEQFF; CDR3 DNA: TGCAGCGTCCTGCGGGAGCCGGCCTACAATGAGCAGTTCTTC
clone size: -; V gene: TRBV7-3; J gene: TRBJ2-2; D gene: -; CDR3 protein: CASSQWSHPRPGELFF; CDR3 DNA: TGTGCCAGCAGCCAGTGGTCCCATCCCCGCCCCGGGGAGCTGTTTTTT
clone size: -; V gene: TRBV29-1; J gene: TRBJ1-2; D gene: -; CDR3 protein: CSVAATGKGFRDYGYTF; CDR3 DNA: TGCAGCGTTGCTGCTACAGGAAAGGGGTTTAGAGACTATGGCTACACCTTC
clone size: -; V gene: TRBV28; J gene: TRBJ1-6; D gene: TRBD1; CDR3 protein: CASSLGQVNSPLHF; CDR3 DNA: TGTGCCAGCAGTTTAGGACAGGTTAATTCACCCCTCCACTTT
clone size: -; V gene: TRBV2; J gene: TRBJ1-2; D gene: -; CDR3 protein: CASSDQGVDYGYTF; CDR3 DNA: TGTGCCAGCAGTGACCAGGGAGTCGACTATGGCTACACCTTC
clone size: -; V gene: TRBV11-2; J gene: TRBJ2-3; D gene: -; CDR3 protein: CASSFWEALSTDTQYF; CDR3 DNA: TGTGCCAGCAGCTTCTGGGAAGCTCTAAGCACAGATACGCAGTATTTT
clone size: -; V gene: TRBV30; J gene: TRBJ1-2; D gene: -; CDR3 protein: CAWSVTGERGYTF; CDR3 DNA: TGTGCCTGGAGTGTAACCGGCGAAAGAGGCTACACCTTC
clone size: few; V gene: TRBV10-3; J gene: TRBJ1-1; D gene: TRBD1; CDR3 protein: CAIRGTGEVDFF; CDR3 DNA: TGTGCCATCAGAGGGACAGGGGAAGTTGATTTCTTT
clone size: -; V gene: TRBV3-1/TRBV3-2; J gene: TRBJ2-3; D gene: -; CDR3 protein: CASSQDPKWDTQYF; CDR3 DNA: TGTGCCAGCAGCCAAGACCCGAAATGGGATACGCAGTATTTT
clone size: few; V gene: TRBV29-1; J gene: TRBJ1-2; D gene: -; CDR3 protein: CSAAMAPIFGYTF; CDR3 DNA: TGCAGCGCCGCCATGGCACCGATTTTTGGCTACACCTTC
clone size: once; V gene: TRBV6-5; J gene: TRBJ2-1; D gene: TRBD1; CDR3 protein: CASRTIQGYEQFF; CDR3 DNA: TGTGCCAGTAGGACGATACAGGGGTATGAGCAGTTCTTC
clone size: -; V gene: TRBV5-1; J gene: TRBJ2-1; D gene: -; CDR3 protein: CASTIIKGSYNEQFF; CDR3 DNA: TGCGCCAGCACGATAATTAAGGGGTCCTACAATGAGCAGTTCTTC
clone size: -; V gene: TRBV6-5; J gene: TRBJ2-7; D gene: TRBD2; CDR3 protein: CASSHKREREQYF; CDR3 DNA: TGTGCCAGCAGCCACAAGCGGGAGCGCGAGCAGTACTTC
clone size: once; V gene: TRBV10-3; J gene: TRBJ1-3; D gene: -; CDR3 protein: CATNGAGSSGNTIYF; CDR3 DNA: TGTGCCACCAACGGTGCGGGGTCCTCTGGAAACACCATATATTTT
clone size: -; V gene: TRBV27; J gene: TRBJ2-7; D gene: -; CDR3 protein: CASSLSYGTTQPQYF; CDR3 DNA: TGTGCCAGCAGTTTATCGTACGGCACAACGCAACCTCAGTACTTC
clone size: -; V gene: TRBV29-1; J gene: TRBJ2-3; D gene: TRBD2; CDR3 protein: CSVGRLAASTDTQYF; CDR3 DNA: TGCAGCGTTGGAAGACTAGCGGCTTCCACAGATACGCAGTATTTT
clone size: -; V gene: TRBV6-6; J gene: TRBJ1-5; D gene: -; CDR3 protein: CASSTQGRSNQPQHF; CDR3 DNA: TGTGCCAGCAGTACTCAAGGACGGAGCAATCAGCCCCAGCATTTT
clone size: -; V gene: TRBV6-5; J gene: TRBJ2-1; D gene: -; CDR3 protein: CASSYQFWGEQFF; CDR3 DNA: TGTGCCAGCAGTTACCAATTTTGGGGTGAGCAGTTCTTC
clone size: -; V gene: TRBV4-1; J gene: TRBJ2-5; D gene: TRBD1; CDR3 protein: CASSPGQGASGETQYF; CDR3 DNA: TGCGCCAGCAGCCCGGGACAGGGGGCGTCCGGAGAGACCCAGTACTTC
clone size: -; V gene: TRBV6-5; J gene: TRBJ1-5; D gene: TRBD1; CDR3 protein: CASSHGQGGQPQHF; CDR3 DNA: TGTGCCAGCAGCCACGGACAGGGCGGCCAGCCCCAGCATTTT
clone size: -; V gene: TRBV6-5; J gene: TRBJ2-3; D gene: TRBD2; CDR3 protein: CASRAGGPGTQYF; CDR3 DNA: TGTGCCAGCAGGGCGGGAGGGCCCGGTACGCAGTATTTT
clone size: -; V gene: TRBV5-8; J gene: TRBJ2-5; D gene: -; CDR3 protein: CASSLAGAATQYF; CDR3 DNA: TGTGCCAGCAGCTTGGCTGGTGCTGCGACCCAGTACTTC
clone size: -; V gene: TRBV29-1; J gene: TRBJ1-1; D gene: -; CDR3 protein: CSYSRENTEAFF; CDR3 DNA: TGCAGCTACAGTAGGGAGAACACTGAAGCTTTCTTT
clone size: once; V gene: TRBV6-5; J gene: TRBJ1-2; D gene: -; CDR3 protein: CASSYSSGGYGYTF; CDR3 DNA: TGTGCCAGCAGTTACTCGAGTGGGGGCTATGGCTACACCTTC
clone size: -; V gene: TRBV30; J gene: TRBJ2-5; D gene: -; CDR3 protein: CAWRFGRETQYF; CDR3 DNA: TGTGCCTGGAGGTTTGGGAGAGAGACCCAGTACTTC
clone size: -; V gene: TRBV19; J gene: TRBJ1-1; D gene: -; CDR3 protein: CASTLRASYTEAFF; CDR3 DNA: TGTGCCAGTACCTTGCGGGCATCCTACACTGAAGCTTTCTTT
clone size: -; V gene: TRBV19; J gene: TRBJ1-5; D gene: -; CDR3 protein: CASSIIRTSNQPQHF; CDR3 DNA: TGTGCCAGTAGTATAATAAGGACTAGCAATCAGCCCCAGCATTTT